The rows below give T cell receptor beta chains drawn from one sample of a study of T cell repertoires in cytomegalovirus infection. MiXCR was run by TCRdb on the reads, yielding one entry per CDR3 protein. The sample contains approximately 470,000 distinct CDR3 sequences, 42% of which appear only once. Antigens of these TCRs are unknown. This material consisted of cultured PBMCs, taken from culture after CMV antigen stimulation. All receptors come from a human donor in good health (CMV status not recorded). Some clones in this sample may be carry-over from other donors' samples. CDR3s include the opening cysteine and the closing phenylalanine or tryptophan. The order of the fields is clone size, J gene, D gene, V gene, CDR3 DNA, CDR3 protein. A D gene is named only where the DNA matches it firmly. The size field is filled for only some rows; it gives once, few, many or a size class.

abundance: few; j_gene: TRBJ2-1; d_gene: TRBD1; v_gene: TRBV14; CDR3nt: TGTGCCAGCAGCCCTACTCCGGGGACAGGGGGCCTAGCGGGGTACTACAATGAGCAGTTCTTC; CDR3aa: CASSPTPGTGGLAGYYNEQFF
abundance: NA; j_gene: TRBJ1-1; d_gene: NA; v_gene: TRBV20-1; CDR3nt: TGCAGTGCTAGAGGGGGGGTTGAAGCTTTCTTT; CDR3aa: CSARGGVEAFF
abundance: few; j_gene: TRBJ2-1; d_gene: NA; v_gene: TRBV6-5; CDR3nt: TGTGCCAGCAGCAACCCGGGACCCAACAATGAGCAGTTCTTC; CDR3aa: CASSNPGPNNEQFF
abundance: few; j_gene: TRBJ2-7; d_gene: NA; v_gene: TRBV20-1; CDR3nt: TGCAGTGCAGCCCGGACGCACGAGCAGTACTTC; CDR3aa: CSAARTHEQYF
abundance: many; j_gene: TRBJ2-1; d_gene: NA; v_gene: TRBV7-2; CDR3nt: TGTGCCAGCAGCTTCGTGGGTGAGCAGTTCTTC; CDR3aa: CASSFVGEQFF
abundance: NA; j_gene: TRBJ1-1; d_gene: NA; v_gene: TRBV7-2; CDR3nt: TGTGCCAGCAGCTTCCGCGACATGAACACTGAAGCTTTCTTT; CDR3aa: CASSFRDMNTEAFF
abundance: NA; j_gene: TRBJ2-2; d_gene: NA; v_gene: TRBV12-3/TRBV12-4; CDR3nt: TGTGCCAGCAGTTTGGACTACAGGGATTACACCGGGGAGCTGTTTTTT; CDR3aa: CASSLDYRDYTGELFF
abundance: NA; j_gene: TRBJ1-6; d_gene: NA; v_gene: TRBV7-2; CDR3nt: TGTGCCAGCAGCTTAGGGCCAGCTAATAATTCACCCCTCCACTTT; CDR3aa: CASSLGPANNSPLHF
abundance: few; j_gene: TRBJ2-3; d_gene: NA; v_gene: TRBV6-6; CDR3nt: TGTGCCAGCGCTCGGGAACGGGTTCCGTCGGGAGATACGCAGTATTTT; CDR3aa: CASARERVPSGDTQYF
abundance: few; j_gene: TRBJ2-1; d_gene: TRBD2; v_gene: TRBV7-2; CDR3nt: TGTGCCAGCAGCTTACGGCTAGCGGGCCACAATGAGCAGTTCTTC; CDR3aa: CASSLRLAGHNEQFF
abundance: NA; j_gene: TRBJ1-2; d_gene: TRBD1; v_gene: TRBV7-6; CDR3nt: TGTGCCAGCAGCTCTGGGGACAGTACCTATGGCTACACCTTC; CDR3aa: CASSSGDSTYGYTF
abundance: once; j_gene: TRBJ1-1; d_gene: NA; v_gene: TRBV20-1; CDR3nt: TGCAGTGCTAGAGATAGTTCTTGGGGGGGGGACACTGAAGCTTTCTTT; CDR3aa: CSARDSSWGGDTEAFF
abundance: NA; j_gene: TRBJ2-5; d_gene: TRBD2; v_gene: TRBV28; CDR3nt: TGTGCCAGCAGCTTACTTAGCGGGGGCCAAGAGACCCAGTACTTC; CDR3aa: CASSLLSGGQETQYF
abundance: many; j_gene: TRBJ1-1; d_gene: NA; v_gene: TRBV7-2; CDR3nt: TGTGCCAGCAGCTTAGATTGGACAAGTCTTGGCACTGAAGCTTTCTTT; CDR3aa: CASSLDWTSLGTEAFF
abundance: few; j_gene: TRBJ1-5; d_gene: TRBD1; v_gene: TRBV7-8; CDR3nt: TGTGCCAGCAGCGCCGATAGGACAGGGAGGAGGAATCAGCCCCAGCATTTT; CDR3aa: CASSADRTGRRNQPQHF
abundance: NA; j_gene: TRBJ2-1; d_gene: NA; v_gene: TRBV7-2; CDR3nt: TGTGCCAGCAGCTTAGCTTACCGTGAGCAGTTCTTC; CDR3aa: CASSLAYREQFF
abundance: many; j_gene: TRBJ2-5; d_gene: NA; v_gene: TRBV7-9; CDR3nt: TGTGCCAGCAGCTTAGCGGAGGGGACAGAGACCCAGTACTTC; CDR3aa: CASSLAEGTETQYF
abundance: few; j_gene: TRBJ2-1; d_gene: NA; v_gene: TRBV7-9; CDR3nt: TGTGCCAGCAGCTTAGCCAGGGTATACGACAATGAGCAGTTCTTC; CDR3aa: CASSLARVYDNEQFF
abundance: many; j_gene: TRBJ2-7; d_gene: TRBD1; v_gene: TRBV7-2; CDR3nt: TGTGCCAGCAGCCTACGACAGGGTATCTACGAGCAGTACTTC; CDR3aa: CASSLRQGIYEQYF
abundance: NA; j_gene: TRBJ2-1; d_gene: NA; v_gene: TRBV10-3; CDR3nt: TGTGCCATCAGTGAGTCTACCGGCCTCGGGAATGAGCAGTTCTTC; CDR3aa: CAISESTGLGNEQFF
abundance: NA; j_gene: TRBJ1-1; d_gene: TRBD1; v_gene: TRBV12-3/TRBV12-4; CDR3nt: TGTGCCAGCAGTTTCCGGGACAGGAACACTGAAGCTTTCTTT; CDR3aa: CASSFRDRNTEAFF
abundance: NA; j_gene: TRBJ2-3; d_gene: NA; v_gene: TRBV29-1; CDR3nt: TGCAGCGTTTGGGGTCAGGCCTCGCAGTATTTT; CDR3aa: CSVWGQASQYF
abundance: NA; j_gene: TRBJ2-2; d_gene: NA; v_gene: TRBV11-1; CDR3nt: TGTGCCACCCCTAGGAGGCAGCACACCGGGGAGCTGTTTTTT; CDR3aa: CATPRRQHTGELFF
abundance: NA; j_gene: TRBJ2-1; d_gene: NA; v_gene: TRBV10-3; CDR3nt: TGTGCCATCAGTGAGTCGAACCACAATGAGCAGTTCTTC; CDR3aa: CAISESNHNEQFF
abundance: NA; j_gene: TRBJ2-1; d_gene: NA; v_gene: TRBV12-3/TRBV12-4; CDR3nt: TGTGCCAGCAGTTCAGGGGGGGGGATCGGTGAGCAGTTCTTC; CDR3aa: CASSSGGGIGEQFF
abundance: few; j_gene: TRBJ2-6; d_gene: NA; v_gene: TRBV12-3/TRBV12-4; CDR3nt: TGTGCCAGCAGTCCCTATCTCGGACCGGGCTCTGGGGCCAACGTCCTGACTTTC; CDR3aa: CASSPYLGPGSGANVLTF
abundance: NA; j_gene: TRBJ2-7; d_gene: NA; v_gene: TRBV12-3/TRBV12-4; CDR3nt: TGTGCCAGCAGCCGAAAGGACAGCACGTACGAGCAGTACTTC; CDR3aa: CASSRKDSTYEQYF
abundance: NA; j_gene: TRBJ2-7; d_gene: NA; v_gene: TRBV6-6; CDR3nt: TGTGCCAGCAGGGGGGGACCCGAATCCTACGAGCAGTACTTC; CDR3aa: CASRGGPESYEQYF
abundance: NA; j_gene: TRBJ2-3; d_gene: NA; v_gene: TRBV15; CDR3nt: TGTGCCACCAGCAGAGTTCAGGACCTCACAGATACGCAGTATTTT; CDR3aa: CATSRVQDLTDTQYF
abundance: NA; j_gene: TRBJ1-5; d_gene: TRBD1; v_gene: TRBV2; CDR3nt: TGTGCCAGCAGGGACAGGGGCGACTATAGCAATCAGCCCCAGCATTTT; CDR3aa: CASRDRGDYSNQPQHF
abundance: NA; j_gene: TRBJ1-6; d_gene: NA; v_gene: TRBV7-6; CDR3nt: TGTGCCAGCAGCTTAGACGGGGCCGTGAGCATGAGATCACCCCTCCACTTT; CDR3aa: CASSLDGAVSMRSPLHF
abundance: many; j_gene: TRBJ2-7; d_gene: NA; v_gene: TRBV7-2; CDR3nt: TGTGCCAGCAGCACGGGGAGCTACTACGAGCAGTACTTC; CDR3aa: CASSTGSYYEQYF
abundance: few; j_gene: TRBJ1-6; d_gene: NA; v_gene: TRBV6-5; CDR3nt: TGTGCCAGCAGTTACGCTTCAGGGGCCCGTAATTCACCCCTCCACTTT; CDR3aa: CASSYASGARNSPLHF
abundance: NA; j_gene: TRBJ2-3; d_gene: NA; v_gene: TRBV6-6; CDR3nt: TGTGCCAGCAGTTACGCGTCGGGATCCACAGATACGCAGTATTTT; CDR3aa: CASSYASGSTDTQYF
abundance: NA; j_gene: TRBJ2-3; d_gene: NA; v_gene: TRBV7-2; CDR3nt: TGTGCCAGCACCCACCCACGGGGCGCCAGCCTGTATTTT; CDR3aa: CASTHPRGASLYF
abundance: few; j_gene: TRBJ1-4; d_gene: NA; v_gene: TRBV12-3/TRBV12-4; CDR3nt: TGTGCCAGCAGTTCGACTAGAGGGGACGAAAAACTGTTTTTT; CDR3aa: CASSSTRGDEKLFF
abundance: NA; j_gene: TRBJ2-3; d_gene: NA; v_gene: TRBV19; CDR3nt: TGTGCCAGTTCGCCCCTGGCAGGGAGAGGAGATACGCAGTATTTT; CDR3aa: CASSPLAGRGDTQYF
abundance: few; j_gene: TRBJ1-2; d_gene: NA; v_gene: TRBV7-8; CDR3nt: TGTGCCAGCAGCTCTGGGTCGACAGGTTCGACGTATGGCTACACCTTC; CDR3aa: CASSSGSTGSTYGYTF
abundance: NA; j_gene: TRBJ2-1; d_gene: NA; v_gene: TRBV20-1; CDR3nt: TGCAGTGCTAGACCTAAATTCGGGGGGCACTCCTACAATGAGCAGTTCTTC; CDR3aa: CSARPKFGGHSYNEQFF
abundance: NA; j_gene: TRBJ2-1; d_gene: NA; v_gene: TRBV10-3; CDR3nt: TGTGCCATCAGCTCGGGACCCTCGCGATTCTACAATGAGCAGTTCTTC; CDR3aa: CAISSGPSRFYNEQFF
abundance: few; j_gene: TRBJ2-3; d_gene: NA; v_gene: TRBV24-1; CDR3nt: TGTGCCACCGACGACAGGTTCACAGATACGCAGTATTTT; CDR3aa: CATDDRFTDTQYF
abundance: NA; j_gene: TRBJ2-5; d_gene: TRBD2; v_gene: TRBV2; CDR3nt: TGTGCCAGCAGTCCCCTAGCGGGGGCCGGGGGTGAGACCCAGTACTTC; CDR3aa: CASSPLAGAGGETQYF
abundance: few; j_gene: TRBJ2-3; d_gene: NA; v_gene: TRBV20-1; CDR3nt: TGCAGTGCTAGTACGGGCTCAGATACGCAGTATTTT; CDR3aa: CSASTGSDTQYF
abundance: NA; j_gene: TRBJ1-3; d_gene: NA; v_gene: TRBV28; CDR3nt: TGTGCCAGCAGTTCAGCAAACACCATATATTTT; CDR3aa: CASSSANTIYF
abundance: NA; j_gene: TRBJ2-7; d_gene: TRBD1; v_gene: TRBV7-2; CDR3nt: TGTGCCAGCAGCCTTAACCGTAACAGGGGGCTCTACGAGCAGTACTTC; CDR3aa: CASSLNRNRGLYEQYF
abundance: NA; j_gene: TRBJ2-1; d_gene: TRBD1; v_gene: TRBV7-8; CDR3nt: TGTGCCAGCAGCTCGACAGGGGGTTTTTACAATGAGCAGTTCTTC; CDR3aa: CASSSTGGFYNEQFF
abundance: NA; j_gene: TRBJ2-1; d_gene: TRBD1; v_gene: TRBV14; CDR3nt: TGTGCCAGCAAGCCAATTGGACAGGGTGTCAATGAGCAGTTCTTC; CDR3aa: CASKPIGQGVNEQFF